This T cell receptor (beta chain) was identified during a study of OX40 agonist ivuxolimab in advanced cancers. Across the whole study: The dose-escalation cohort was roughly 84% male, with a mean age of approximately 62 years, ranging about 23 to 90. Three patients showed partial responses: one hepatocellular carcinoma and two cutaneous melanoma cases. The study, taken as a whole, reports: CD8+ T cells were the subset that, on average, had more expanded clones than CD4+. Clones of CD4+ and CD8+ blood T cells grew by week 6 at doses of 0.1 to 3.0 mg/kg.

Concerning this clone: No antigen is known for it.

Generated by immunoSEQ multiplex PCR, the TCRdb table keeps only in-frame clones and is missing some. The profile shows roughly 30,000 clones, more than 70% of them singletons. The CDR3 runs 18 residues. Germline V CDR1 and CDR2: MGHRA, YSYEKL. V was trimmed by 1 base and J by 2 bases, leaving 17 bases between them. Sample: CD4+ or CD8+ T cells sorted from blood, taken in a trial of the OX40 agonist ivuxolimab. The chain recombines TRBV4-1 with TRBJ2-2; D possibly corresponds to TRBD2 (6 bases). This clonotype originated in an adult with an advanced solid tumor such as melanoma, head and neck, liver or kidney cancer. CDR3 nucleotides: TGCGCCAGCAGCCAAGCTGGTGTAGCGGAGATTAACACCGGGGAGCTGTTTTTT. This codes for CASSQAGVAEINTGELFF.